This TCR beta chain emerged from a study of blood T cell repertoires in COVID-19. Clones were read by immunoSEQ multiplex PCR, and TCRdb kept only the in-frame ones, dropping some. The sample has 300,000 to 400,000 clones; roughly nine tenths are singletons. CDR1 and CDR2 (germline): SGHTS, YDEGEE. The CDR3 is 14 amino acids. Trimming shortened V by 4 bases and J by 0 bases, and 10 bases separated the two germline ends. The sequenced sample consisted of PBMCs or T cells enriched from blood (not recorded which). The sequence came from a man in his 60s who had recovered from COVID-19. V gene TRBV5-8 combines with J gene TRBJ2-5, with D possibly matching TRBD1 (5 bases). CDR3 loop: CASSVDRNQETQYF. CDR3 DNA sequence: TGTGCCAGCAGCGTAGACAGAAACCAAGAGACCCAGTACTTC.